A single sample is the source of the 30 T cell receptor beta chains below, sequenced in a study of T cell responses to AZD1222 COVID-19 vaccine. Produced via immunoSEQ multiplex PCR; TCRdb's table is partial and in-frame only. The profile covers 75,000 to 85,000 clones, with roughly nine tenths appearing a single time and 9.5% to 13% taken by the ten largest. The sample consisted of peripheral blood, taken 28 days after the second AZD1222 dose. These receptors all come from an adult who received the AZD1222 COVID-19 vaccine.

The gene calls are TRBV10-3 and TRBJ2-3; D is perhaps TRBD2 (5 bases). Trimming left V 0 bases short and J 1 base short, with 8 bases between. CDR3 size: 15 residues. The germline CDR1 and CDR2 sequences are ENHRY and SYGVKD. In DNA form, the CDR3 reads TGTGCCATCAGTGAGTCAATGAGGGGCACAGATACGCAGTATTTT. This encodes CAISESMRGTDTQYF.

This chain joins TRBV6-6 and TRBJ2-7, with D perhaps matching TRBD1 (5 bases). This CDR3 comprises 12 residues. V was cut by 4 bases and J by 5 bases, with 9 bases left in between. Germline CDR1 MNHNY, CDR2 SVGAGI (reference sequence). The CDR3 region is CASSLMTDEQYF. The CDR3 DNA sequence: TGTGCCAGCAGTTTAATGACAGACGAGCAGTACTTC.

DNA of the CDR3: TGCGCCAGCAGCCAGGCCGGGTCCTATGGCTACACCTTC. Residues: CASSQAGSYGYTF. The rearrangement joins TRBV4-1 to TRBJ1-2, with D unclear. The CDR3 runs 13 residues. Looked up from germline, CDR1 is MGHRA and CDR2 is YSYEKL. Deletions cut 3 bases from V and 4 bases from J, with 9 bases between.

V and J are TRBV6-2 or TRBV6-3 and TRBJ2-7, with 7 bases matching TRBD1. Trimming cost V 4 bases and J 3 bases; bases outside gene matches: 9. This CDR3 is 15 amino acids long. Germline V lookup: CDR1 MNHEY, CDR2 SVGEGT. CDR3 sequence (DNA): TGTGCCAGCAGTTCTCCACCTACAGGGGACTACGAGCAGTACTTC. This codes for CASSSPPTGDYEQYF.

The chain uses TRBV12-5 and TRBJ1-5; D gene unclear. Trimming removed 2 bases from V and 5 bases from J, with 10 bases in between. The germline gives CDR1 LGHNT, CDR2 FRNRAP. The CDR3 is 14 residues long. CDR3 sequence: CASGLSGEDQPQHF. In nucleotides, the CDR3 is TGTGCTAGTGGTTTGTCCGGGGAGGATCAGCCCCAGCATTTT.

The chain combines TRBV11-1 with TRBJ2-5; 13 nucleotides match TRBD2. Germline V gene sequence: CDR1 SGHAT, CDR2 FQDESV (reference sequence). The V gene end was trimmed by 5 bases and the J gene end by 6 bases; junction bases not matched to a gene: 9. CDR3 size: 16 residues. The CDR3 loop is CASSPYGTSGVKTQYF. The CDR3 region has the DNA TGTGCCAGCAGCCCCTACGGGACTAGCGGGGTGAAGACCCAGTACTTC.

V is TRBV4-1 and J is TRBJ1-1; no firm D call. The CDR3 sequence is 14 residues long. The ends were cut back, 1 base at V and 11 bases at J, with 17 bases in the middle. In germline, CDR1 is MGHRA, CDR2 YSYEKL. Here the CDR3 DNA reads TGCGCCAGCAGCCAAGGGAGGGAGGGCCGCAACGCTTTCTTT. Protein product: CASSQGREGRNAFF.

The chain uses TRBV7-3 and TRBJ2-1; TRBD2 matches 14 bases. V dropped 4 bases and J dropped 13; count of bases not matched to a gene: 6. CDR1 is SGHTA, CDR2 FQGTGA, per germline. This CDR3 spans 14 amino acids. The CDR3 bases are TGTGCCAGCAGCTCGACTAGCGGGGGGGCCGGACAGTTCTTC. Amino acid sequence: CASSSTSGGAGQFF.

The J gene is TRBJ2-1, the V gene TRBV6-1; D is possibly TRBD1 (5 bases). This CDR3 is built from 16 residues. V was pared by 0 bases and J by 6 bases, with 15 bases between. Germline CDR1 MNHNS, CDR2 SASEGT. Here the CDR3 reads CASSEAGLGEGNEQFF. DNA for the CDR3: TGTGCCAGCAGTGAAGCGGGTCTAGGGGAAGGCAATGAGCAGTTCTTC.

The gene calls are TRBV18 and TRBJ1-4, with TRBD1 as a possible D gene (6 bases). Germline CDR1 reads KGHSH; CDR2 reads LQKENI. The CDR3 loop spans 15 amino acids. Trimming left V 6 bases short and J 6 bases short, with 17 bases between. The CDR3 loop is CASSERTGRDEKLFF. CDR3 in DNA: TGTGCCAGCTCGGAGAGAACAGGGAGGGATGAAAAACTGTTTTTT.

The chain has TRBV12-3 or TRBV12-4 and TRBJ2-5; unclear D gene. V was cut by 1 base and J by 2 bases, with 5 bases left in between. The CDR3 is 13 amino acids. The DNA for the CDR3 is TGTGCCAGCAGTTTAGGACGACAAGAGACCCAGTACTTC. Translating gives CASSLGRQETQYF.

The chain carries TRBV27 and TRBJ1-2, with D maybe TRBD1 (5 bases). The CDR3 sequence is 14 residues long. CDR1 and CDR2 from the germline V gene are MNHEY and SMNVEV (reference sequence). Trimming took off 6 bases at V and 3 bases at J, with 14 bases between the two ends. DNA of the CDR3: TGTGCCAGCAGCTTGGATCAGGGATACTATGGCTACACCTTC. Encoded protein: CASSLDQGYYGYTF.

With regard to this clone: One junction end disagrees with the germline gene, perhaps due to a read error. The CDR3 DNA is TGTGCTAGCAGCTTTGGGGGGACTAGCAATGAGCAGTTCTTC. It translates to CASSFGGTSNEQFF. This chain uses TRBV7-7 with TRBJ2-1; 8 nucleotides align to TRBD2. This CDR3 has 14 amino acids. Germline-derived CDR1 and CDR2 are SSHAT and FNYEAQ (reference sequence).

The CDR3 reads CASSAGVRGYGYTF. As DNA, the CDR3 is TGTGCCAGCAGCGCAGGGGTTAGGGGCTATGGCTACACCTTC. The J gene is TRBJ1-2, the V gene TRBV4-2, with a possible D match to TRBD1 (6 bases). The CDR3 is 14 amino acids. Per the germline V gene, CDR1 is LGHNA and CDR2 is YNFKEQ. Trimming left V 5 bases short and J 4 bases short, with 14 bases between.

The chain uses TRBV5-5 and TRBJ1-4; no reliable D call. The CDR3 is 17 amino acids. The germline V and J ends were trimmed by 5 bases and 3 bases, with 20 bases remaining between them. Germline-derived CDR1 and CDR2 are SGHKS and YYEKEE (reference sequence). The CDR3 DNA sequence: TGTGCCAGCAGTTCTAACGGAAGGGTAGCGTCTAATGAAAAACTGTTTTTT. It encodes CASSSNGRVASNEKLFF.

The count of this clone is one. J is TRBJ2-7 and V is TRBV28, with a weak D call TRBD1 (5 bases). CDR3 length: 15 amino acids. Germline lookup yields CDR1 MDHEN and CDR2 SYDVKM. V was pared by 0 bases and J by 1 base, with 10 bases between. This CDR3 reads CASSLWGRGSYEQYF. As DNA, the CDR3 is TGTGCCAGCAGTTTATGGGGGCGCGGTTCCTACGAGCAGTACTTC.

The V call is TRBV9, the J call TRBJ1-2, with D tentatively TRBD1 (6 bases). CDR3 length: 14 residues. V gave up 4 bases and J gave up 4 bases, with 14 bases separating them. Germline loops: CDR1 SGDLS, CDR2 YYNGEE. The CDR3: CASSPRDTSYGYTF. The CDR3 bases are TGTGCCAGCAGCCCTCGGGACACTAGCTATGGCTACACCTTC. The full variable domain, completed using reference TRBV9 and TRBJ1-2, is DSGVTQTPKHLITATGQRVTLRCSPRSGDLSVYWYQQSLDQGLQFLIQYYNGEERAKGNILERFSAQQFPDLHSELNLSSLELGDSALYFCASSPRDTSYGYTFGSGTRLTVV.

CDR3 coding DNA: TGCGCCAGCAGGCCAGCCATGAACACTGAAGCTTTCTTT. It translates to CASRPAMNTEAFF. The chain carries TRBV5-1 and TRBJ1-1; D ambiguous. The CDR3 consists of 13 residues. The V and J ends lost 5 bases and 0 bases respectively, with 8 bases between them. CDR1 and CDR2 from the germline V gene are SGHRS and YFSETQ.

This chain connects TRBV3-1 (or the pseudogene TRBV3-2) to TRBJ2-7, with D perhaps assigned TRBD1 or TRBD2 (5 bases each). The V and J ends lost 0 bases and 3 bases respectively, with 6 bases between them. CDR3 length equals 13 residues. Germline V gene data show CDR1 as LGHDT and CDR2 as YNNKEL (reference sequence). The CDR3 DNA sequence: TGTGCCAGCAGCCAAGAGGGGGTCTACGAGCAGTACTTC. It yields the protein CASSQEGVYEQYF.

This chain connects TRBV7-8 to TRBJ1-1, with D perhaps matching TRBD1 (5 bases). The CDR3 spans 13 residues. Trimming took off 5 bases at V and 0 bases at J, with 7 bases between the two ends. The germline gives CDR1 SGHVS, CDR2 FQNEAQ. CDR3 amino acids: CASSPTVNTEAFF. CDR3 DNA: TGTGCCAGCAGCCCGACAGTGAACACTGAAGCTTTCTTT.

The V and J genes are TRBV6-5 and TRBJ1-1; D is possibly TRBD1 (5 bases). Looked up from germline, CDR1 is MNHEY and CDR2 is SVGAGI. V was pared by 7 bases and J by 3 bases, with 12 bases between. CDR3 size: 13 residues. The CDR3 DNA reads TGTGCCAGCAATCAACCGGGACACACTGAAGCTTTCTTT. Its translation: CASNQPGHTEAFF.

The rearrangement uses TRBV5-6 and TRBJ1-6, with TRBD1 matching 9 bases. The CDR3 runs to 17 residues. J lost 4 bases, V lost 3 bases, and 8 bases had no gene match. Germline assignment: CDR1 SGHDT and CDR2 YYEEEE. CDR3 nucleotide sequence: TGTGCCAGCAGCTCCTCCGGGACAGGGAATTATAATTCACCCCTCCACTTT. It specifies CASSSSGTGNYNSPLHF.

This rearrangement joins TRBV28 to TRBJ1-5, with D perhaps TRBD1 (5 bases). V was pared by 4 bases and J by 1 base, with 14 bases between. Germline loops: CDR1 MDHEN, CDR2 SYDVKM. The CDR3 contains 16 residues. DNA for the CDR3: TGTGCCAGCAGTTCCTGGACAAGGGGCAGCAATCAGCCCCAGCATTTT. Residues: CASSSWTRGSNQPQHF.

The rearrangement uses TRBV18 and TRBJ2-2; D is ambiguous. Looked up from germline, CDR1 is KGHSH and CDR2 is LQKENI. V lost 6 bases to trimming and J lost 0 bases, with 17 bases between them. The CDR3 spans 17 residues. The CDR3 sequence: CASSPPGTGANTGELFF. The CDR3 DNA sequence: TGTGCCAGCTCCCCCCCCGGCACCGGAGCGAACACCGGGGAGCTGTTTTTT.

This chain joins TRBV10-2 and TRBJ2-1, with a weak D call TRBD2 (7 bases). Germline lookup yields CDR1 WSHSY and CDR2 SAAADI. The CDR3 is made up of 17 amino acids. V gave up 7 bases and J gave up 3 bases, with 22 bases separating them. Here the CDR3 DNA reads TGCGCCAGCACCGGGGAGGGGAGACAGGTGATCTACAATGAGCAGTTCTTC. This encodes CASTGEGRQVIYNEQFF.

The chain is built from TRBV4-1 and TRBJ1-2, with D hard to call. CDR3 size: 13 residues. Germline CDR1 reads MGHRA; CDR2 reads YSYEKL. Deletions cut 2 bases from V and 7 bases from J, with 11 bases between. The CDR3: CASSQPSLSGYTF. For the CDR3, the DNA is TGCGCCAGCAGCCAACCTTCCCTCAGTGGCTACACCTTC.

This sequence joins TRBV19 and TRBJ1-4, with 8 bases identical to TRBD1. J gave up 8 bases and V 5 bases, and 13 bases lay outside the gene matches. The CDR3 runs 16 residues. Germline V gene lookup returns CDR1 LNHDA and CDR2 SQIVND (reference sequence). DNA for the CDR3: TGTGCCAGTAGTCCTACAGGGGGGACGACCCGGGAAAAACTGTTTTTT. Translation: CASSPTGGTTREKLFF.

The gene calls are TRBV5-1 and TRBJ2-1; tentative D call: TRBD1 (7 bases). Germline CDR1 and CDR2: SGHRS and YFSETQ. The length of the CDR3 is 16 residues. Trimming pared 0 bases from V and 6 bases from J, leaving 16 bases between. The CDR3 sequence: CASSLGGNRGGNEQFF. The CDR3 nucleotides are TGCGCCAGCAGCTTGGGGGGTAACAGGGGAGGCAATGAGCAGTTCTTC.

The genes are TRBV9 and TRBJ2-1; D unclear. Trimming shortened V by 2 bases and J by 2 bases, and 8 bases separated the two germline ends. This CDR3 region has 14 residues. Germline V gene data show CDR1 as SGDLS and CDR2 as YYNGEE. CDR3 loop: CASSVGSTYNEQFF. Written as DNA, the CDR3 is TGTGCCAGCAGCGTGGGATCAACCTACAATGAGCAGTTCTTC.

This clone was detected once. The chain uses TRBV10-3 and TRBJ1-1; D possibly corresponds to TRBD1 (6 bases). Germline CDR1 ENHRY, CDR2 SYGVKD. V lost 3 bases and J 2 bases, leaving 13 bases between the germline ends. The CDR3 spans 15 residues. For the CDR3, the DNA is TGTGCCATCAGTGACGGAACAGGGTTAAACACTGAAGCTTTCTTT. Translating it yields CAISDGTGLNTEAFF.